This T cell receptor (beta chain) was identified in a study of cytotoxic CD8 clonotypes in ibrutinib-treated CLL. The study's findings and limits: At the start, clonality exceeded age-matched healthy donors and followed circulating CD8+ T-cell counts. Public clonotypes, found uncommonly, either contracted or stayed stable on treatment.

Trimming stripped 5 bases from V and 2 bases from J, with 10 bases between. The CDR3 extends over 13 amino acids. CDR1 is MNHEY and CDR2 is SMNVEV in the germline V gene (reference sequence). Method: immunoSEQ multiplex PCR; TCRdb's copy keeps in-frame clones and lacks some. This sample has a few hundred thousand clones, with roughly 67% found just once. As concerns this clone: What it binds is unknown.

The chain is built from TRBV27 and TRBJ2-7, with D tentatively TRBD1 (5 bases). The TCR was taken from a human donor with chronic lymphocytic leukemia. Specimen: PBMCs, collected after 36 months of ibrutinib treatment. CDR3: CASSRQGPYEQYF. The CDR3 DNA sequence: TGTGCCAGCAGTCGTCAGGGCCCCTACGAGCAGTACTTC.